The rows below give T cell receptor beta chains drawn from one sample of a study of T cell responses to AZD1222 COVID-19 vaccine. Using immunoSEQ multiplex PCR, the repertoire was profiled, and TCRdb retains in-frame clones only, with some absent. The table has around 50,000 clones, approximately 86% seen once. The specimen comprised peripheral blood, sampled 28 days after the second AZD1222 dose. The source is an adult who received the AZD1222 COVID-19 vaccine. The CDR3 runs from the conserved cysteine through the conserved F or W. The D gene is left open where the match is weak. Clone sizes are given selectively: once, few, many, or a class where the clone is expanded.

d_call | j_call | v_call | clone_size | cdr3_nt | cdr3_aa
NA | TRBJ2-1 | TRBV28 | NA | TGTGCCAGCACCCCGGGGGATATGTACAATGAGCAGTTCTTC | CASTPGDMYNEQFF
NA | TRBJ2-2 | TRBV19 | NA | TGTGCCAGTAACCCATTTCAGAACACCGGGGAGCTGTTTTTT | CASNPFQNTGELFF
NA | TRBJ1-5 | TRBV4-1 | few | TGCGCCAGCAGCCAAGATCCAGGGTCGCAGCCCCAGCATTTT | CASSQDPGSQPQHF
NA | TRBJ2-2 | TRBV7-2 | NA | TGTGCCAGCAGCGCGTTGGGGGCCGGGGAGCTGTTTTTT | CASSALGAGELFF
NA | TRBJ2-7 | TRBV7-9 | NA | TGTGCCAGCAGCTTCGGACGGTCCTACGAGCAGTACTTC | CASSFGRSYEQYF
NA | TRBJ2-5 | TRBV4-2 | NA | TGTGCCAGCAGCCAAGATCGGGCGGCTACCCAGTACTTC | CASSQDRAATQYF
TRBD2 | TRBJ2-1 | TRBV3-1/TRBV3-2 | NA | TGTGCCAGCAGCCAAACGGGACTAGCGGGAAAGCAGTTCTTC | CASSQTGLAGKQFF
TRBD2 | TRBJ2-7 | TRBV30 | NA | TGTGCCTGGAGTGTGGGGACTAGCGGGGGCGAGCAGTACTTC | CAWSVGTSGGEQYF
NA | TRBJ1-1 | TRBV15 | NA | TGTGCCACCAGCCCCAGGGTGGGCACTGAAGCTTTCTTT | CATSPRVGTEAFF
TRBD1 | TRBJ1-3 | TRBV7-2 | NA | TGTGCCAGCAGCTTTAACCGGGACAGTGGAAACACCATATATTTT | CASSFNRDSGNTIYF
NA | TRBJ2-3 | TRBV27 | NA | TGTGCCAGCAGACCGAGCGAAGGGCTGGGTTGGGCAGATACGCAGTATTTT | CASRPSEGLGWADTQYF
NA | TRBJ1-4 | TRBV29-1 | NA | TGCAGCGTTGTTCTGAGGAATGAAAAACTGTTTTTT | CSVVLRNEKLFF
NA | TRBJ1-6 | TRBV15 | once | TGTGCCACCAGCGAACGGGACGACTATAATTCACCCCTCCACTTT | CATSERDDYNSPLHF
NA | TRBJ2-7 | TRBV5-6 | NA | TGTGCCAGCAGCTTACCCCCCAAGATGACCGACGAGCAGTACTTC | CASSLPPKMTDEQYF
NA | TRBJ1-1 | TRBV4-2 | NA | TGTGCCAGCAGCCAATATATGGCGAACACTGAAGCTTTCTTT | CASSQYMANTEAFF
TRBD1 | TRBJ2-7 | TRBV2 | NA | TGTGCCAGCAGTGATTTGACAGGGAGTACCTACGAGCAGTACTTC | CASSDLTGSTYEQYF
NA | TRBJ2-1 | TRBV5-1 | NA | TGCGCCAGCAGCTGGTCCGGGACATCCTACAATGAGCAGTTCTTC | CASSWSGTSYNEQFF
NA | TRBJ2-1 | TRBV12-3/TRBV12-4 | NA | TGTGCCAGCAATCTACAGGGATACAATGAGCAGTTCTTC | CASNLQGYNEQFF
NA | TRBJ2-3 | TRBV5-1 | once | TGCGCCAGCAGCTTGGAGGGACGGGAAGGCACAGATACGCAGTATTTT | CASSLEGREGTDTQYF
TRBD1 | TRBJ1-5 | TRBV12-3/TRBV12-4 | NA | TGTGCCAGCAGTCATACAGGGGATCAGCCCCAGCATTTT | CASSHTGDQPQHF
NA | TRBJ2-1 | TRBV19 | NA | TGTGCCAGTAGTCTCCGGACGTCCACGGCGAATGAGCAGTTCTTC | CASSLRTSTANEQFF
NA | TRBJ2-1 | TRBV9 | NA | TGTGCCAGCAGTTTGACAGATGGGAATGAGCAGTTCTTC | CASSLTDGNEQFF
NA | TRBJ1-3 | TRBV7-2 | NA | TGTGCCAGCAGCTCCTACAGGATAGACTCTGGAAACACCATATATTTT | CASSSYRIDSGNTIYF
NA | TRBJ1-4 | TRBV19 | NA | TGTGCCAGTAGTGGAGAGGGGGGAGATGAAAAACTGTTTTTT | CASSGEGGDEKLFF
NA | TRBJ2-1 | TRBV28 | NA | TGTGCCAGCAACCACCGAGCGGGACAGGCGTACAATGAGCAGTTCTTC | CASNHRAGQAYNEQFF
TRBD1 | TRBJ2-7 | TRBV6-6 | once | TGTGCCAGCAGCCGAAGATCAGTTCTAGGGGGCAGTTCCTACGAGCAGTACTTC | CASSRRSVLGGSSYEQYF
TRBD1 | TRBJ2-2 | TRBV18 | NA | TGTGCCAGCTCATCGAGGACAGGGGGAATCTCCACCGGGGAGCTGTTTTTT | CASSSRTGGISTGELFF
NA | TRBJ2-7 | TRBV5-6 | NA | TGTGCCAGCAGCATTCCTTACGGGAGAGGATACGAGCAGTACTTC | CASSIPYGRGYEQYF
TRBD1 | TRBJ2-1 | TRBV6-5 | NA | TGTGCCACCAGGGGGCCATCCTACAATGAGCAGTTCTTC | CATRGPSYNEQFF
NA | TRBJ2-3 | TRBV5-4 | NA | TGTGCCAGCAGCTTGGTCTCCACAGATACGCAGTATTTT | CASSLVSTDTQYF
TRBD1 | TRBJ1-2 | TRBV19 | NA | TGTGCCAGTATCAACAGGGGAGCCTATGGCTACACCTTC | CASINRGAYGYTF
NA | TRBJ2-7 | TRBV5-1 | NA | TGCGCCAGCACCCCGTTGCACTCTTACGAGCAGTACTTC | CASTPLHSYEQYF
NA | TRBJ2-3 | TRBV29-1 | once | TGCAGCCTGGGGGGTGGGGCAACGGATACGCAGTATTTT | CSLGGGATDTQYF
TRBD1 | TRBJ1-2 | TRBV7-6 | NA | TGTGCCAGCAGCGTAACCGGGACAGGGGAGGGCTACACCTTC | CASSVTGTGEGYTF
NA | TRBJ2-4 | TRBV7-3 | NA | TGTGCCAGCAGCAAAGAGTATGGGACATCCAGCATTCAGTACTTC | CASSKEYGTSSIQYF
NA | TRBJ2-5 | TRBV19 | NA | TGTGCCAGTAGTAAAGCAGCCCAAGAGACCCAGTACTTC | CASSKAAQETQYF
NA | TRBJ2-3 | TRBV28 | NA | TGTGCCAGCAGTCTCCTCACAGATACGCAGTATTTT | CASSLLTDTQYF